A selection of T cell receptor beta chains follows, all from one sample in a study of OX40 agonist ivuxolimab in advanced cancers. Method: immunoSEQ multiplex PCR; TCRdb's copy keeps in-frame clones and lacks some. The data contain around 30,000 clones, 70% to 85% of them singletons. Sequenced material: CD4+ or CD8+ T cells sorted from blood, taken in a trial of the OX40 agonist ivuxolimab. These receptors all stem from an adult with an advanced solid tumor such as melanoma, head and neck, liver or kidney cancer. Both conserved end residues are part of each CDR3. The order of the fields is J gene, clone size, V gene, D gene, CDR3 protein, CDR3 DNA. The D gene is left open where the match is weak. Clone size is given for some rows only: seen once, a few or many times, or a class if the clone is expanded.

TRBJ2-2,NA,TRBV2,NA,CASGQGGGNTGELFF,TGTGCCAGCGGACAGGGAGGGGGTAACACCGGGGAGCTGTTTTTT
TRBJ2-2,NA,TRBV28,NA,CASSFIPGTGELFF,TGTGCCAGCAGTTTTATCCCCGGCACCGGGGAGCTGTTTTTT
TRBJ1-5,NA,TRBV9,NA,CASRVGPGDSNQPQHF,TGTGCCAGCAGGGTGGGGCCAGGGGATAGCAATCAGCCCCAGCATTTT
TRBJ2-4,NA,TRBV21-1,NA,CASRRGLAKNIQYF,TGTGCCAGCAGGCGGGGGTTAGCCAAAAACATTCAGTACTTC
TRBJ2-1,NA,TRBV13,NA,CASSLSSAGEHNEQFF,TGTGCCAGCAGCTTAAGCTCGGCAGGGGAACACAATGAGCAGTTCTTC
TRBJ1-5,NA,TRBV28,NA,CASSLSGDAQPQHF,TGTGCCAGCAGTTTATCAGGGGATGCACAGCCCCAGCATTTT
TRBJ2-2,NA,TRBV27,NA,CASSSGTTNTGELFF,TGTGCCAGCAGCTCCGGGACAACGAACACCGGGGAGCTGTTTTTT
TRBJ2-7,NA,TRBV27,NA,CASSFSGPYEQYF,TGTGCCAGCAGTTTCTCGGGCCCCTACGAGCAGTACTTC
TRBJ2-6,NA,TRBV5-6,TRBD1,CASSADRSGANVLTF,TGTGCCAGCAGCGCGGACAGGTCTGGGGCCAACGTCCTGACTTTC
TRBJ2-7,NA,TRBV5-1,NA,CASSPWAGPLNSYEQYF,TGCGCCAGCAGCCCCTGGGCAGGGCCCTTAAACTCCTACGAGCAGTACTTC
TRBJ1-2,NA,TRBV5-1,NA,CASSLVGANYGYTF,TGCGCCAGCAGCTTGGTTGGGGCTAACTATGGCTACACCTTC
TRBJ2-5,once,TRBV4-1,NA,CASSFTDLYQETQYF,TGCGCCAGCAGCTTCACTGACTTGTACCAAGAGACCCAGTACTTC
TRBJ2-7,NA,TRBV5-1,NA,CASSPKGVYDKFYEQYF,TGCGCCAGCAGCCCAAAGGGTGTATACGATAAATTCTACGAGCAGTACTTC